The TCR beta chain under discussion was sequenced for a study of blood T cell repertoires in COVID-19. Sequenced by immunoSEQ multiplex PCR; TCRdb stores in-frame clones only, minus some. The data show 72,000 or so clones, with more than 75% seen just once and approximately 14% held by the top ten. The CDR3 is 14 residues long. Germline loops: CDR1 LGHDT, CDR2 YNNKEL (reference sequence). Between the trimmed V and J ends, which lost 0 bases and 6 bases, there was a span of 6 bases. The V call is TRBV3-1 (or the pseudogene TRBV3-2), the J call TRBJ1-6; no firm D call. The TCR originated in a woman aged 55-75 years with acute or convalescent COVID-19. Sequenced: peripheral blood. In nucleotides, the CDR3 is TGTGCCAGCAGCCAAGACAGTTCTAATTCACCCCTCCACTTT. Protein: CASSQDSSNSPLHF.